These 25 T cell receptor beta chains share one sample of origin, sequenced in a study of T cells in Graves' hyperthyroidism and ophthalmopathy. Amplified regions were TCR beta CDR3 sequences from RNA transcripts. First-round RT-PCR of the TCR CDR3 relied on the HTBI primer set. TCRdb reanalysed the multiplex PCR reads using MiXCR and keeps one entry per CDR3 protein. The sample records roughly 500,000 distinct CDR3 sequences, 46% being singletons. Sample: peripheral blood or thyroid tissue (not recorded which). These receptors all come from an adult woman with Graves' disease, either hyperthyroidism or ophthalmopathy (not recorded which).

Ten or more counts support this clonotype. The chain uses TRBV7-8 and TRBJ1-5, with D uncertain. Trimming left V 5 bases short and J 8 bases short, with 19 bases between. The germline V gene has CDR1 SGHVS and CDR2 FQNEAQ. The CDR3 runs 15 residues. The CDR3 DNA reads TGTGCCAGCAGCCCAAAGGTGGCCACACCGGAGCCCCAGCATTTT. This encodes CASSPKVATPEPQHF. Full variable domain (missing parts from reference TRBV7-8 and TRBJ1-5): GAGVSQSPRYKVAKRGQDVALRCDPISGHVSLFWYQQALGQGPEFLTYFQNEAQLDKSGLPSDRFFAERPEGSVSTLKIQRTQQEDSAVYLCASSPKVATPEPQHFGDGTRLSIL.

The chain's CDR3 is CASSVAYRTNYGYTF. The CDR3 region has the DNA TGTGCCAGCAGCGTAGCTTACAGAACAAACTATGGCTACACCTTC. The chain couples TRBV9 to TRBJ1-2, with D uncertain. Looked up from germline, CDR1 is SGDLS and CDR2 is YYNGEE. Trimming took off 0 bases at V and 2 bases at J, with 11 bases between the two ends. This CDR3 has 15 residues.

The rearrangement links TRBV10-3 to TRBJ1-5; no firm D call. The V end was cut by 2 bases, the J end by 11 bases, with 1 base between. Germline values: CDR1 ENHRY, CDR2 SYGVKD. The CDR3 has 9 residues. CDR3 nucleotide sequence: TGTGCCATCAGTGAGGCCCAGCATTTT. It encodes CAISEAQHF.

A note on this clonotype: A much larger clone lies a single base off, so this may be a read error. Since the CDR3 does not end with the conserved phenylalanine or tryptophan, this likely comes from a read error. This sequence joins TRBV7-9 and TRBJ1-1, with 7 bases that match TRBD1. Germline V CDR1 and CDR2: SEHNR, FQNEAQ (reference sequence). CDR3 length: 15 amino acids. For the CDR3, the DNA is TGCGCCAGCAGCCAAAACCAGGGGGTTGGCACTGAAGCTTTCCTT. Residues: CASSQNQGVGTEAFL.

This clonotype was detected once. One base away lies a much larger clone, so this may be a sequencing read error. This rearrangement joins TRBV19 to TRBJ2-7, with D uncertain. There are 14 residues in the CDR3. From germline, CDR1 is LNHDA and CDR2 SQIVND (reference sequence). Trimming took off 10 bases at V and 3 bases at J, with 19 bases between the two ends. CDR3 loop: CATEATFPDYEQYF. The DNA of the CDR3 is TGTGCCACCGAGGCGACGTTCCCTGACTACGAGCAGTACTTC.

In this sample, this clonotype turned up once. V is TRBV29-1 and J is TRBJ2-7; no firm D call. CDR1 and CDR2 from the germline V gene are SQVTM and ANQGSEA. The CDR3 consists of 11 residues. Trimming stripped 2 bases from V and 6 bases from J, with 8 bases between. CDR3 residues: CSVELGREQYF. CDR3 bases: TGCAGCGTTGAACTTGGGCGCGAGCAGTACTTC.

Comment on this clonotype: The CDR3 does not close with the conserved phenylalanine or tryptophan, likely indicating a read error. The DNA is omitted, as the CDR3 cannot be located on it reliably, and the CDR3 follows TCRdb's listing. The chain couples TRBV2 to TRBJ2-6. CDR1 is SNHLY and CDR2 is FYNNEI in the germline V gene. The CDR3 comprises 9 residues, both ends counted. The CDR3 protein is CASTLRMTS.

This clonotype was found a few times. This sequence joins TRBV9 and TRBJ1-1; maybe TRBD1 (5 bases). The CDR3 has 14 amino acids. Trimming shortened V by 0 bases and J by 1 base, and 7 bases separated the two germline ends. CDR1 SGDLS and CDR2 YYNGEE come from the germline V gene. CDR3 loop: CASSVAGGNTEAFF. CDR3 nucleotide sequence: TGTGCCAGCAGCGTAGCCGGGGGGAACACTGAAGCTTTCTTT.

The chain carries TRBV7-8 and TRBJ1-2, with 11 bases identical to TRBD1. Trimming cost V 5 bases and J 8 bases; bases outside gene matches: 7. Germline V gene sequence: CDR1 SGHVS, CDR2 FQNEAQ. The CDR3 consists of 14 residues. Written as DNA, the CDR3 is TGTGCCAGCAGCCCGCCGGGACAGGGGGAGGGCTACACCTTC. Residues: CASSPPGQGEGYTF.

The V and J genes are TRBV3-1 and TRBJ1-4, with D unclear. V lost 1 base and J lost 7, with 16 bases in between. Looked up from germline, CDR1 is LGHDT and CDR2 is YNNKEL (reference sequence). The CDR3 spans 16 residues. CDR3 sequence: CASSQGLGGKSEKLFF. The CDR3 DNA sequence: TGTGCCAGCAGCCAAGGTCTAGGTGGGAAGAGTGAAAAACTGTTTTTT.

This clonotype was counted only a few times. This rearrangement joins TRBV29-1 to TRBJ1-3, with D unresolved. Trimming cost V 4 bases and J 4 bases, with 5 bases left between them. The germline V gene has CDR1 SQVTM and CDR2 ANQGSEA. CDR3 length: 11 residues. CDR3 bases: TGCAGCGTTGTATGGGGAAACACCATATATTTT. Translated: CSVVWGNTIYF.

A few counts support this clonotype. This chain connects TRBV9 to TRBJ1-3; D gene unclear. The germline V and J ends were trimmed by 9 bases and 0 bases, with 16 bases remaining between them. The CDR3 covers 15 residues. CDR1 and CDR2 (germline): SGDLS, YYNGEE. CDR3 DNA sequence: TGTGCCACCAGTGATCCCAGGAACTCTGGAAACACCATATATTTT. This sequence encodes CATSDPRNSGNTIYF.

J is TRBJ2-7 and V is TRBV6-1; D is uncertain. The CDR3 is 13 residues long. V lost 4 bases to trimming and J lost 1 base, with 8 bases between them. In germline, CDR1 is MNHNS, CDR2 SASEGT. CDR3 bases: TGTGCCAGCAGTGCGGCAGAATCCTACGAGCAGTACTTC. It yields the protein CASSAAESYEQYF.

This clonotype showed up many times. The genes are TRBV2 and TRBJ2-7, with 8 bases that match TRBD1. V trimming: 4 bases; J trimming: 2 bases; junction bases outside the gene matches: 7. This CDR3 contains 15 residues. Germline V gene lookup returns CDR1 SNHLY and CDR2 FYNNEI. The CDR3 sequence is CASSVQDRATYEQYF. CDR3 coding DNA: TGTGCCAGCAGTGTCCAGGACAGGGCGACCTACGAGCAGTACTTC.

With respect to this clonotype: The germline gene is not matched at one end of the junction; a read error may be the cause. The V call is TRBV7-8, the J call TRBJ2-5, with D uncertain. The CDR3 has 15 amino acids. Germline assignment: CDR1 SGHVS and CDR2 FQNEAQ. CDR3 sequence: CASSPFLLTRENQYF. Written as DNA, the CDR3 is TGTGCCAGCAGCCCGTTCCTATTGACCCGAGAGAACCAGTACTTC.

This clonotype has at least ten counts. The chain carries TRBV14 and TRBJ2-2; no reliable D call. Trimming cost V 0 bases and J 0 bases, with 5 bases left between them. This CDR3 spans 15 amino acids. The V gene's germline CDR1 is SGHDN and CDR2 FVKESK. The CDR3 loop is CASSQDYTNTGELFF. In DNA form, the CDR3 reads TGTGCCAGCAGCCAAGACTACACGAACACCGGGGAGCTGTTTTTT.

The gene calls are TRBV29-1 and TRBJ2-7; 16 nucleotides line up with TRBD2. The junction had 3 bases not matched to a gene; V was cut back by 4 bases and J by 3 bases. The CDR3 sequence is 15 residues long. The V gene's germline CDR1 is SQVTM and CDR2 ANQGSEA. The CDR3: CSVAGLAGGVYEQYF. The DNA for the CDR3 is TGCAGCGTTGCGGGACTAGCGGGAGGGGTCTACGAGCAGTACTTC.

In the case of this clonotype: It is likely a read error, because the conserved phenylalanine at the end of the CDR3 is missing. The rearrangement joins TRBV25-1 to TRBJ2-7; D is possibly TRBD1 (6 bases). The CDR3 contains 13 residues. Germline V lookup: CDR1 MGHDK, CDR2 SYGVNS. The germline V and J ends were trimmed by 8 bases and 1 base, with 12 bases remaining between them. This CDR3 reads CASALGGSYEQYL. As DNA, the CDR3 is TGTGCCAGCGCCTTAGGGGGATCCTACGAGCAGTACCTC.

The genes are TRBV7-9 and TRBJ2-7; 8 bases line up with TRBD1. The CDR3 contains 15 residues. V lost 3 bases and J lost 3; bases outside the gene matches: 7. CDR1 and CDR2 (germline): SEHNR, FQNEAQ (reference sequence). This CDR3 reads CASSFKTGTGYEQYF. The CDR3 nucleotides read TGTGCCAGCAGCTTTAAGACCGGGACAGGCTACGAGCAGTACTTC.

This clonotype was seen repeatedly, ten times or more. J is TRBJ2-2 and V is TRBV12-3 or TRBV12-4; 8 nucleotides match TRBD2. This CDR3 region has 13 residues. With V trimmed by 6 bases and J by 6 bases, 3 bases remained unmatched. The CDR3 protein is CASRRREAGELFF. The CDR3 nucleotides read TGTGCCAGCAGGCGGCGGGAGGCCGGGGAGCTGTTTTTT.

This chain links TRBV9 with TRBJ2-5, with D unclear. Deletions cut 5 bases from V and 7 bases from J, with 9 bases between. Germline values: CDR1 SGDLS, CDR2 YYNGEE. The CDR3 extends over 11 amino acids. The CDR3 DNA is TGTGCCAGCAGGCGTGGTTCGACCCAGTACTTC. Translating it yields CASRRGSTQYF.

This clonotype occurred many times. The rearrangement joins TRBV29-1 to TRBJ1-1, with 8 positions matching TRBD1. Germline V CDR1 and CDR2: SQVTM, ANQGSEA. V shed 5 bases and J 0 bases; nucleotides not matched to a gene: 5. This CDR3 has 14 amino acids. CDR3 nucleotides: TGCAGCGTTAATCCAGGGGGCATGAACACTGAAGCTTTCTTT. It specifies CSVNPGGMNTEAFF. The whole variable domain, filled in from reference TRBV29-1 and TRBJ1-1, reads SAVISQKPSRDICQRGTSLTIQCQVDSQVTMMFWYRQQPGQSLTLIATANQGSEATYESGFVIDKFPISRPNLTFSTLTVSNMSPEDSSIYLCSVNPGGMNTEAFFGQGTRLTVV.

This clonotype was found many times. This sequence joins TRBV5-1 and TRBJ1-1; D is uncertain. The CDR3 has 13 amino acids. The germline V and J ends were trimmed by 0 bases and 11 bases, with 14 bases remaining between them. CDR1 and CDR2 from the germline V gene are SGHRS and YFSETQ. Here the CDR3 reads CASSLDGSLGAFF. The CDR3 DNA follows: TGCGCCAGCAGCTTGGATGGGAGCCTGGGGGCTTTCTTT.

This chain joins TRBV9 and TRBJ1-2; 9 nucleotides match TRBD1. V shed 4 bases, J shed 5 bases, and the junction held 6 bases outside the gene matches. The germline V gene has CDR1 SGDLS and CDR2 YYNGEE. The CDR3 is made up of 14 amino acids. The CDR3 DNA is TGTGCCAGCAGCTCCCGGACAGGGGTTTATGGCTACACCTTC. Its translation is CASSSRTGVYGYTF.

At least ten counts were recorded for this clonotype. The CDR3 region has the DNA TGCAGTGCTAGAGGGACTAGATACGAGCAGTACTTC. As protein: CSARGTRYEQYF. The rearrangement uses TRBV20-1 and TRBJ2-7, with 7 bases aligning to TRBD2. This CDR3 comprises 12 residues. CDR1 is DFQATT, CDR2 SNEGSKA, per germline (reference sequence). The trim removed 1 base at V and 4 bases at J, leaving 1 base unmatched.